This is a list of T cell receptor beta chains from one sample in a study of blood T cell repertoires in COVID-19. Repertoires were generated with immunoSEQ multiplex PCR, while TCRdb's copy carries only in-frame clones and drops some. The data contain about 380,000 clones, more than 75% of them singletons. Source material: PBMCs or T cells enriched from blood (not recorded which). These receptors were obtained from a woman aged 18-29 years who had recovered from COVID-19. CDR3s include the opening cysteine and the closing phenylalanine or tryptophan. D genes are given only for firm matches. Expanded clones are given a class, and other clones once, few, many or no size at all.

cdr3_aa: CASSPRSDRGDQPQHF
cdr3_nt: TGTGCCAGCAGTCCCCGGAGCGACAGGGGGGATCAGCCCCAGCATTTT
d_call: TRBD1
v_call: TRBV6-7
j_call: TRBJ1-5
clone_size: NA

cdr3_aa: CASNPWATGELFF
cdr3_nt: TGCGCCAGCAACCCGTGGGCTACCGGGGAGCTGTTTTTT
d_call: NA
v_call: TRBV23-1
j_call: TRBJ2-2
clone_size: NA

cdr3_aa: CASSDGFGGGPDTQYF
cdr3_nt: TGTGCCAGCAGTGACGGATTCGGGGGGGGTCCAGATACGCAGTATTTT
d_call: TRBD2
v_call: TRBV6-4
j_call: TRBJ2-3
clone_size: NA

cdr3_aa: CASSMTGGRETQYF
cdr3_nt: TGTGCCAGCAGCATGACAGGGGGCAGGGAGACCCAGTACTTC
d_call: TRBD1
v_call: TRBV7-2
j_call: TRBJ2-5
clone_size: NA

cdr3_aa: CASSILRNTEAFF
cdr3_nt: TGTGCCAGTAGTATTTTGAGGAACACTGAAGCTTTCTTT
d_call: NA
v_call: TRBV19
j_call: TRBJ1-1
clone_size: NA

cdr3_aa: CASTLAGGRTDTQYF
cdr3_nt: TGTGCCAGCACCCTAGCGGGGGGGCGCACAGATACGCAGTATTTT
d_call: TRBD2
v_call: TRBV11-2
j_call: TRBJ2-3
clone_size: once

cdr3_aa: CASSQGTGAPEAFF
cdr3_nt: TGTGCCAGCAGCCAGGGGACAGGGGCCCCTGAAGCTTTCTTT
d_call: TRBD1
v_call: TRBV5-4
j_call: TRBJ1-1
clone_size: NA

cdr3_aa: CASSQGNRVTDTQYF
cdr3_nt: TGTGCCAGCAGCCAAGGAAACAGGGTCACAGATACGCAGTATTTT
d_call: NA
v_call: TRBV3-1/TRBV3-2
j_call: TRBJ2-3
clone_size: NA

cdr3_aa: CASSAPDRGWANYGYTF
cdr3_nt: TGTGCCAGCTCAGCGCCGGACAGGGGATGGGCTAACTATGGCTACACCTTC
d_call: TRBD1
v_call: TRBV28
j_call: TRBJ1-2
clone_size: once

cdr3_aa: CASSLEGHYTEAFF
cdr3_nt: TGCGCCAGCAGCTTGGAGGGACACTACACTGAAGCTTTCTTT
d_call: NA
v_call: TRBV5-1
j_call: TRBJ1-1
clone_size: few

cdr3_aa: CASSLGVRASQETQYF
cdr3_nt: TGTGCCAGCAGCTTAGGGGTCAGGGCGAGCCAAGAGACCCAGTACTTC
d_call: NA
v_call: TRBV7-8
j_call: TRBJ2-5
clone_size: NA

cdr3_aa: CASTTRDSLHNEQFF
cdr3_nt: TGTGCCAGTACCACACGGGACAGTCTTCACAATGAGCAGTTCTTC
d_call: TRBD1
v_call: TRBV19
j_call: TRBJ2-1
clone_size: NA

cdr3_aa: CATSRDRGTYGYTF
cdr3_nt: TGTGCCACCAGTCGGGACAGGGGTACCTATGGCTACACCTTC
d_call: TRBD1
v_call: TRBV15
j_call: TRBJ1-2
clone_size: NA